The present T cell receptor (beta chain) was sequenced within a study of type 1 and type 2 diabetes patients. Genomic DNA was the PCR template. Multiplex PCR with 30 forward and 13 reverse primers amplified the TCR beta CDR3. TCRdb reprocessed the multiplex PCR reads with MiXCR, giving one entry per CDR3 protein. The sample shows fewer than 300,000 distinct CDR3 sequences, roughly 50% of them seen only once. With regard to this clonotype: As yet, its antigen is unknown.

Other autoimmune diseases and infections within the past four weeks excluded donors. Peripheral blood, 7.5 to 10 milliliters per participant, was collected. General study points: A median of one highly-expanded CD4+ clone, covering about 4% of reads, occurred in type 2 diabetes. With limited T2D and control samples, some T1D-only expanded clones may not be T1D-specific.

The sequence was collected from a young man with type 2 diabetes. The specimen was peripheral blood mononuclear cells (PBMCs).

CDR3 sequence (DNA): TGTGCCAGCAAACCAGGGGTCGGAGAGACCCAGTACTTC. Residues: CASKPGVGETQYF. The chain is built from TRBV2 and TRBJ2-5, with D possibly being TRBD1 (6 bases). Per germline, CDR1 SNHLY and CDR2 FYNNEI. Trimming left V 7 bases short and J 4 bases short, with 13 bases between. The CDR3 runs 13 residues.